This TCR beta chain was captured by sequencing in a study of blood T cell repertoires in COVID-19. Clones were read by immunoSEQ multiplex PCR, and TCRdb kept only the in-frame ones, dropping some. The sample consists of over 200,000 clones, 80% to 85% of them appearing once. CDR1 and CDR2 from the germline V gene are MGHDK and SYGVNS. Trimming pared 3 bases from V and 3 bases from J, leaving 11 bases between. The CDR3 runs 14 residues. The TCR was taken from a human donor in a cohort sampled during active COVID-19. The chain couples TRBV25-1 to TRBJ1-2; weak D call: TRBD1 (6 bases). The sample consisted of peripheral blood. The CDR3 reads CASSERGGDYGYTF. As DNA, the CDR3 is TGTGCCAGCAGTGAGAGAGGGGGGGACTATGGCTACACCTTC.